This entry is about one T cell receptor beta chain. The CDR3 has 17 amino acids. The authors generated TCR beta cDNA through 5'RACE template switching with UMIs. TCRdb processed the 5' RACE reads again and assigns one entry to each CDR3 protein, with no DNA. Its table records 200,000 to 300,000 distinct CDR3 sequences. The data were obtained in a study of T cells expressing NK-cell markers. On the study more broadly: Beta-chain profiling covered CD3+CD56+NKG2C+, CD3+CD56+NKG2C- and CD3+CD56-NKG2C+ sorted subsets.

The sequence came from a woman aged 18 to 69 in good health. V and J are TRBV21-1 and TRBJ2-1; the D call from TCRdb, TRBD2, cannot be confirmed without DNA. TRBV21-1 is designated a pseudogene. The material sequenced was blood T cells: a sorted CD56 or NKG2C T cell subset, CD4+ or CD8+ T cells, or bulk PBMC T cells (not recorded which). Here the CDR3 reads CASSKAERGSSYNEQFF.